This TCR beta chain appears in the sequencing data of a study of T cell repertoires in cytomegalovirus infection. A single record per CDR3 protein comes from TCRdb applying MiXCR to the reads. The sample consists of about 240,000 distinct CDR3 sequences, about 5.9% of them appearing once. The CDR3 covers 14 residues. With 1 base removed from V and 7 bases from J, the gap between germline ends came to 13 bases. In germline, CDR1 is SQVTM, CDR2 ANQGSEA. This clonotype was counted ten times or more. The sequence derives from a human donor in good health (CMV status not recorded). Some clones in this sample may be carry-over from other donors' samples. The chain employs TRBV29-1 and TRBJ1-4; D is unclear. The sequencing sample was made of PBMCs. The CDR3, as DNA: TGCAGCGTTGAAGTGTTCGGAAAAGGTGAAAAACTGTTTTTT. Its translation is CSVEVFGKGEKLFF. The variable domain in full, with the rest retrieved from reference TRBV29-1 and TRBJ1-4, is SAVISQKPSRDICQRGTSLTIQCQVDSQVTMMFWYRQQPGQSLTLIATANQGSEATYESGFVIDKFPISRPNLTFSTLTVSNMSPEDSSIYLCSVEVFGKGEKLFFGSGTQLSVL.